Below, 32 T cell receptor beta chains from the same sample are listed, as sequenced in a study of T cells in Graves' hyperthyroidism and ophthalmopathy. Researchers amplified the TCR beta CDR3 regions from RNA transcripts. Primed by the HTBI set, a first-round RT-PCR was run on the TCR CDR3. In TCRdb, the multiplex PCR reads were re-called with MiXCR into one record per CDR3 protein. The data show just under 750,000 distinct CDR3 sequences, roughly 32% seen once. Material for sequencing was blood. All receptors derive from a woman aged 40 to 55 with Graves' hyperthyroidism.

This clonotype was seen only a few times. The rearrangement joins TRBV20-1 to TRBJ2-5, with 14 bases fitting TRBD2. V dropped 4 bases and J dropped 3; count of bases not matched to a gene: 7. Germline loops: CDR1 DFQATT, CDR2 SNEGSKA (reference sequence). This CDR3 has 16 amino acids. CDR3 in amino acids: CSATRLAGGSKETQYF. Here the CDR3 DNA reads TGCAGTGCTACTAGACTAGCGGGAGGGTCCAAAGAGACCCAGTACTTC.

The J gene is TRBJ2-6, the V gene TRBV3-1; D is uncertain. The CDR3 is made up of 16 amino acids. Per germline, CDR1 LGHDT and CDR2 YNNKEL (reference sequence). V dropped 0 bases and J dropped 0 bases, with 6 bases sitting between them. This CDR3 is CASSQDWSSGANVLTF. The DNA for the CDR3 is TGTGCCAGCAGCCAAGATTGGAGCTCTGGGGCCAACGTCCTGACTTTC. Full variable domain (remainder filled in from reference TRBV3-1 and TRBJ2-6): DTAVSQTPKYLVTQMGNDKSIKCEQNLGHDTMYWYKQDSKKFLKIMFSYNNKELIINETVPNRFSPKSPDKAHLNLHINSLELGDSAVYFCASSQDWSSGANVLTFGAGSRLTVL.

This clonotype has a count of ten or more. The V call is TRBV7-9, the J call TRBJ2-7; 11 nucleotides line up with TRBD2. The CDR3 runs 15 residues. The trim removed 4 bases at V and 6 bases at J, leaving 8 bases unmatched. The germline V gene encodes CDR1 SEHNR and CDR2 FQNEAQ (reference sequence). CDR3 sequence reads: CASSSWGTSGGEQYF. CDR3 in DNA: TGTGCCAGCAGCTCGTGGGGGACTAGCGGAGGCGAGCAGTACTTC. The full variable domain, in which reference TRBV7-9 and TRBJ2-7 provide the parts outside the CDR3, is DTGVSQNPRHKITKRGQNVTFRCDPISEHNRLYWYRQTLGQGPEFLTYFQNEAQLEKSRLLSDRFSAERPKGSFSTLEIQRTEQGDSAMYLCASSSWGTSGGEQYFGPGTRLTVT.

The chain uses TRBV5-1 and TRBJ2-7; 8 bases fit TRBD2. Trimming at V came to 4 bases and at J to 1 base, leaving 10 bases not matched to a gene. The CDR3 is 16 residues long. The germline CDR1 and CDR2 sequences are SGHRS and YFSETQ. Here the CDR3 reads CASSQEWTGGSYEQYF. CDR3 DNA sequence: TGCGCCAGCAGCCAGGAATGGACGGGGGGGTCCTACGAGCAGTACTTC. Complete variable domain (other parts from reference TRBV5-1 and TRBJ2-7): KAGVTQTPRYLIKTRGQQVTLSCSPISGHRSVSWYQQTPGQGLQFLFEYFSETQRNKGNFPGRFSGRQFSNSRSEMNVSTLELGDSALYLCASSQEWTGGSYEQYFGPGTRLTVT.

This clonotype has at least ten counts. The chain carries TRBV7-3 and TRBJ2-5, with a weak D call TRBD1 (6 bases). Trimming removed 5 bases at V and 5 bases at J, with 18 bases between. Germline CDR1 reads SGHTA; CDR2 reads FQGTGA. CDR3 length: 15 residues. CDR3 bases: TGTGCCAGCAGCCCAGGGGCGTCGACGGGGGAGACCCAGTACTTC. This gives the protein CASSPGASTGETQYF.

This clonotype was recorded a few times. The chain is built from TRBV7-9 and TRBJ1-1, with D possibly being TRBD1 (5 bases). Trimming took off 5 bases at V and 0 bases at J, with 13 bases between the two ends. The CDR3 runs 15 residues. The germline V gene has CDR1 SEHNR and CDR2 FQNEAQ (reference sequence). This CDR3 reads CASSDSYYMNTEAFF. The CDR3 DNA is TGTGCCAGCAGCGACAGCTACTACATGAACACTGAAGCTTTCTTT. Full variable domain (outside the CDR3, taken from reference TRBV7-9 and TRBJ1-1): DTGVSQNPRHKITKRGQNVTFRCDPISEHNRLYWYRQTLGQGPEFLTYFQNEAQLEKSRLLSDRFSAERPKGSFSTLEIQRTEQGDSAMYLCASSDSYYMNTEAFFGQGTRLTVV.

As for this clonotype: One junction end disagrees with the germline gene, perhaps due to a read error. The chain combines TRBV7-9 with TRBJ2-7, with TRBD2 matching over 7 bases. This CDR3 has 14 amino acids. Germline V gives CDR1 SEHNR, CDR2 FQNEAQ (reference sequence). The CDR3 sequence: CASSLVAGLYEQYF. DNA for the CDR3: TGTGCCAGCAGTTTAGTAGCGGGCCTCTACGAGCAGTACTTC.

Details on this clonotype: A much larger clone sits a single nucleotide away, making a read error possible. The rearrangement links TRBV10-2 to TRBJ1-3; no clear D gene. Germline V CDR1 and CDR2: WSHSY, SAAADI. The CDR3 contains 17 residues. The CDR3 reads CTSSESISPNSGNTIYF. Here the CDR3 DNA reads TGCACCAGCAGTGAGTCGATCAGCCCTAACTCTGGAAACACCATATATTTT.

Only a few counts were recorded for this clonotype. The chain combines TRBV19 with TRBJ1-2; D unclear. The CDR3 contains 14 residues. Germline CDR1 LNHDA, CDR2 SQIVND (reference sequence). Trimming stripped 4 bases from V and 4 bases from J, with 13 bases between. The CDR3 nucleotides read TGTGCCAGTAGTACCGGACTCCTTGGCTATGGCTACACCTTC. Amino acids: CASSTGLLGYGYTF.

V and J are TRBV20-1 and TRBJ1-5; 7 bases fit TRBD1. The J segment lost 1 base and the V segment lost 0 bases, leaving 9 bases of the junction unmatched. Germline V gene sequence: CDR1 DFQATT, CDR2 SNEGSKA (reference sequence). The CDR3 sequence is 17 residues long. CDR3 in DNA: TGCAGTGCTAGAGATCTTACGACAGGGAGGAGCAATCAGCCCCAGCATTTT. Translated, it gives CSARDLTTGRSNQPQHF.

This clonotype appeared many times. The chain combines TRBV6-1 with TRBJ2-5; 7 bases are a match to TRBD1. With V trimmed by 4 bases and J by 2 bases, 1 base remained unmatched. The CDR3 sequence is 13 residues long. From germline, CDR1 is MNHNS and CDR2 SASEGT. The CDR3 DNA sequence: TGTGCCAGCAGTGTGGGACAGCAAGAGACCCAGTACTTC. This gives the protein CASSVGQQETQYF.

This clonotype showed up just a few times. The chain joins TRBV4-1 to TRBJ2-2; perhaps TRBD1 as D (5 bases). Germline lookup yields CDR1 MGHRA and CDR2 YSYEKL. The CDR3 consists of 14 residues. Deletions cut 1 base from V and 4 bases from J, with 7 bases between. The CDR3 DNA reads TGCGCCAGCAGCCAAGTCAGGGTCACCGGGGAGCTGTTTTTT. This translates into CASSQVRVTGELFF.

The table lists this clonotype with many counts. V is TRBV20-1 and J is TRBJ1-1; no clear D gene. Trimming pared 6 bases from V and 8 bases from J, leaving 13 bases between. This CDR3 has 11 amino acids. CDR1 is DFQATT, CDR2 SNEGSKA, per germline (reference sequence). The CDR3 sequence: CSATPSGEAFF. The CDR3 DNA reads as TGCAGTGCCACACCATCCGGGGAAGCTTTCTTT.

The V gene is TRBV7-2, the J gene TRBJ1-1; D is unclear. V dropped 1 base and J dropped 10 bases, with 16 bases sitting between them. The CDR3 has 14 amino acids. Germline CDR1 SGHTA, CDR2 FQGNSA. In DNA, the CDR3 is TGTGCCAGCAGCTTAGTTTTGATGGGTGGTGGAGCTTTCTTT. It is translated as CASSLVLMGGGAFF.

The chain has TRBV6-5 and TRBJ1-1, with 7 bases aligning to TRBD1. This CDR3 has 15 residues. J lost 1 base, V lost 4 bases, and 6 bases had no gene match. The germline gives CDR1 MNHEY, CDR2 SVGAGI. Here the CDR3 DNA reads TGTGCCAGCAGTTCGTGGGACAGCACGAACACTGAAGCTTTCTTT. This encodes CASSSWDSTNTEAFF.

The chain couples TRBV7-9 to TRBJ2-7; 12 bases map to TRBD2. CDR3 length equals 16 residues. V lost 5 bases to trimming and J lost 6 bases; unmatched junction nucleotides: 11. CDR1 SEHNR and CDR2 FQNEAQ come from the germline V gene (reference sequence). The CDR3 spells CASSQLLAGGPGEQYF. The CDR3 bases are TGTGCCAGCAGCCAACTCCTAGCGGGGGGGCCGGGCGAGCAGTACTTC. Full variable domain (rest looked up from reference TRBV7-9 and TRBJ2-7): DTGVSQNPRHKITKRGQNVTFRCDPISEHNRLYWYRQTLGQGPEFLTYFQNEAQLEKSRLLSDRFSAERPKGSFSTLEIQRTEQGDSAMYLCASSQLLAGGPGEQYFGPGTRLTVT.

This clonotype has a handful of counts. This rearrangement joins TRBV29-1 to TRBJ2-3; D possibly corresponds to TRBD1 (7 bases). V shed 6 bases and J shed 2 bases, with 18 bases lying between them. The germline gives CDR1 SQVTM, CDR2 ANQGSEA. The CDR3 loop spans 15 amino acids. CDR3 nucleotides: TGCAGCGTCCGTTGGAGGGACAGACCCACAGATACGCAGTATTTT. Its protein product is CSVRWRDRPTDTQYF.

As for this clonotype: One end of the junction does not line up with germline, which may come from a read error. Here the CDR3 DNA reads TGTGCCAGCAGTTACCTCTTGGCCCCTGGGGCCAACGTCCTGACTTTC. Its protein product is CASSYLLAPGANVLTF. The gene calls are TRBV24-1 and TRBJ2-6; D not resolved. Germline CDR1 KGHDR, CDR2 SFDVKD. This CDR3 comprises 16 residues.

This clonotype was detected a few times. The V call is TRBV7-9, the J call TRBJ1-2; D is unresolved. V lost 4 bases to trimming and J lost 9 bases, with 21 bases between them. CDR3 length equals 15 residues. Germline V gives CDR1 SEHNR, CDR2 FQNEAQ (reference sequence). CDR3 in amino acids: CASSSIASRVDSYTF. The DNA for the CDR3 is TGTGCCAGCAGCTCGATCGCGAGTCGGGTGGATAGCTACACCTTC. The complete variable domain, with remaining parts taken from reference TRBV7-9 and TRBJ1-2, reads DTGVSQNPRHKITKRGQNVTFRCDPISEHNRLYWYRQTLGQGPEFLTYFQNEAQLEKSRLLSDRFSAERPKGSFSTLEIQRTEQGDSAMYLCASSSIASRVDSYTFGSGTRLTVV.

This CDR3 is CASSLSRPANTEAFF. The CDR3 region has the DNA TGTGCCAGCAGCTTGAGTCGCCCTGCGAACACTGAAGCTTTCTTT. The genes are TRBV5-5 and TRBJ1-1; D is ambiguous. Trimming removed 1 base at V and 1 base at J, with 11 bases between. Germline-derived CDR1 and CDR2 are SGHKS and YYEKEE (reference sequence). There are 15 residues in the CDR3.

For this clonotype: A clone one base away is much larger, so this may be a read error. The conserved phenylalanine or tryptophan is not found at the CDR3 terminus, so this likely reflects a read error. V gene TRBV20-1 combines with J gene TRBJ1-1; TRBD1 might be the D (5 bases). The V end lost 0 bases, the J end lost 10 bases, and 9 bases lay between the germline ends. This CDR3 spans 11 amino acids. CDR1 is DFQATT, CDR2 SNEGSKA, per germline (reference sequence). The CDR3 here is CSAREGGGAFL. The CDR3 DNA is TGCAGTGCTAGAGAGGGTGGGGGAGCTTTCCTT.

This clonotype was observed at least ten times. The J gene is TRBJ2-5, the V gene TRBV20-1; 10 bases are a match to TRBD1. The trim removed 0 bases at V and 5 bases at J, leaving 9 bases unmatched. The CDR3 totals 16 residues. Germline CDR1 is DFQATT and CDR2 is SNEGSKA (reference sequence). The CDR3 nucleotides are TGCAGTGCTAGAGATCCGGGACAGGGGACATGGGAGACCCAGTACTTC. Amino acid sequence: CSARDPGQGTWETQYF.

This clonotype was counted between two and nine times. The chain employs TRBV2 and TRBJ2-1; 10 nucleotides line up with TRBD2. Germline loops: CDR1 SNHLY, CDR2 FYNNEI. The CDR3 is made up of 14 amino acids. Losses at the gene ends were 6 bases for V and 5 bases for J; bases not matched to a gene: 4. CDR3 residues: CASSERGGHNEQFF. DNA of the CDR3: TGTGCCAGCAGCGAGCGGGGGGGACACAATGAGCAGTTCTTC. Variable domain in full (rest from reference TRBV2 and TRBJ2-1): EPEVTQTPSHQVTQMGQEVILRCVPISNHLYFYWYRQILGQKVEFLVSFYNNEISEKSEIFDDQFSVERPDGSNFTLKIRSTKLEDSAMYFCASSERGGHNEQFFGPGTRLTVL.

The chain joins TRBV7-9 to TRBJ1-1, with D uncertain. The CDR3 covers 11 residues. Trimming took off 3 bases at V and 9 bases at J, with 8 bases between the two ends. CDR1 is SEHNR and CDR2 is FQNEAQ in the germline V gene (reference sequence). The CDR3 loop is CASSFADKAFF. CDR3 sequence (DNA): TGTGCCAGCAGCTTCGCAGACAAAGCTTTCTTT. Combining the CDR3 with reference TRBV7-9 and TRBJ1-1 gives the whole variable domain DTGVSQNPRHKITKRGQNVTFRCDPISEHNRLYWYRQTLGQGPEFLTYFQNEAQLEKSRLLSDRFSAERPKGSFSTLEIQRTEQGDSAMYLCASSFADKAFFGQGTRLTVV.

Ten or more counts support this clonotype. This chain connects TRBV19 to TRBJ2-7; 10 bases line up with TRBD1. The CDR3 covers 16 residues. J lost 2 bases, V lost 5 bases, and 9 bases had no gene match. The germline V gene encodes CDR1 LNHDA and CDR2 SQIVND (reference sequence). CDR3 sequence: CASSVLPGQGTYEQYF. In nucleotides, the CDR3 is TGTGCCAGTAGTGTCCTACCGGGACAGGGGACCTACGAGCAGTACTTC.

Many counts were recorded for this clonotype. The V call is TRBV2, the J call TRBJ2-2; 7 positions agree with TRBD1. Unmatched junction bases numbered 8, after V lost 6 bases and J lost 4 bases. This CDR3 is built from 15 residues. Germline values: CDR1 SNHLY, CDR2 FYNNEI. The CDR3 DNA reads as TGTGCCAGCAGCCGTTTGGACAGGCGCACCGGGGAGCTGTTTTTT. It specifies CASSRLDRRTGELFF.

This clonotype was detected once. V and J are TRBV7-2 and TRBJ1-2; 9 nucleotides agree with TRBD1. The germline gives CDR1 SGHTA, CDR2 FQGNSA. CDR3 length equals 16 residues. With V trimmed by 1 base and J by 8 bases, 11 bases remained unmatched. CDR3 in amino acids: CASSLGPGQGGEGYTF. The CDR3 DNA reads as TGTGCCAGCAGCTTAGGTCCGGGACAGGGCGGAGAGGGCTACACCTTC.

Of note for this clonotype: A junction boundary mismatches the germline segment, possibly from a read error. The chain employs TRBV19 and TRBJ1-2; D uncertain. CDR1 is LNHDA, CDR2 SQIVND, per germline (reference sequence). This CDR3 region has 16 residues. CDR3 DNA: TGTGCCAGTAATATAGATGGACGGAGAAGCAACTATGGCTACACCTTC. It encodes CASNIDGRRSNYGYTF.

This clonotype was seen only once. A much larger clone lies a single base off, so this may be a read error. The V call is TRBV19, the J call TRBJ1-5; D call uncertain. This CDR3 has 15 amino acids. The germline gives CDR1 LNHDA, CDR2 SQIVND (reference sequence). The CDR3 region has the DNA TGTGCCAGTAGTATAGGGCGGTATAGCAGTCAGCCCCAGCATTTT. It translates to CASSIGRYSSQPQHF. Full variable domain (remainder filled in from reference TRBV19 and TRBJ1-5): DGGITQSPKYLFRKEGQNVTLSCEQNLNHDAMYWYRQDPGQGLRLIYYSQIVNDFQKGDIAEGYSVSREKKESFPLTVTSAQKNPTAFYLCASSIGRYSSQPQHFGDGTRLSIL.

This clonotype has just a few counts. The chain combines TRBV3-1 with TRBJ1-1; a weak D match, TRBD1 (6 bases). The ends were cut back, 4 bases at V and 3 bases at J, with 12 bases in the middle. Germline CDR1 reads LGHDT; CDR2 reads YNNKEL (reference sequence). This CDR3 is 14 amino acids long. The CDR3 nucleotides read TGTGCCAGCAGCCCCCGGGGGGCGGACACTGAAGCTTTCTTT. Its translation: CASSPRGADTEAFF.

In its sample, this clonotype was seen once. The V and J genes are TRBV15 and TRBJ1-5; a weak D match, TRBD1 (5 bases). This CDR3 spans 15 amino acids. Trimming stripped 3 bases from V and 2 bases from J, with 11 bases between. Germline V gene sequence: CDR1 LNHNV, CDR2 YYDKDF (reference sequence). The CDR3 region has the DNA TGTGCCACCAGCAGCCGGGACTTTGGCAATCAGCCCCAGCATTTT. Residues: CATSSRDFGNQPQHF.

Concerning this clonotype: One base away lies a much larger clone, so this may be a sequencing read error. DNA of the CDR3: TGCAGCGGCCGGACAGGGGGTGGAAGCACTGAAGCTTTCTTT. Its protein is CSGRTGGGSTEAFF. The chain is built from TRBV29-1 and TRBJ1-1, with TRBD1 matching 10 bases. The ends lost 7 bases at V and 4 bases at J; junction bases unmatched: 9. CDR3 length equals 14 residues. The V gene's germline CDR1 is SQVTM and CDR2 ANQGSEA. The full variable domain, with the rest looked up from reference TRBV29-1 and TRBJ1-1, is SAVISQKPSRDICQRGTSLTIQCQVDSQVTMMFWYRQQPGQSLTLIATANQGSEATYESGFVIDKFPISRPNLTFSTLTVSNMSPEDSSIYLCSGRTGGGSTEAFFGQGTRLTVV.